A selection of T cell receptor beta chains follows, all from one sample in a study of cytomegalovirus exposure and HLA in healthy donors. Here immunoSEQ multiplex PCR was the method, and the copy in TCRdb shows in-frame clones only, minus some. This table has 45,000 to 55,000 clones, around 80% appearing once. The sequenced sample was PBMCs. The receptors originated from a man aged 25-40 years in good health and CMV-seropositive. Both conserved end residues are part of each CDR3. A D gene is named only where the DNA matches it firmly. Clone size, where shown, is once, few, many, or a class for clones that have expanded.

size	V	D	J	CDR3	DNA
few	TRBV29-1	-	TRBJ1-1	CSVQNTEAFF	TGCAGCGTTCAGAACACTGAAGCTTTCTTT
once	TRBV11-2	-	TRBJ2-3	CASSLDPRADTQYF	TGTGCCAGCAGCTTAGACCCACGGGCAGATACGCAGTATTTT
-	TRBV4-1	-	TRBJ1-1	CASSPLQGAYTEAFF	TGCGCCAGCAGCCCCTTACAAGGGGCGTACACTGAAGCTTTCTTT
-	TRBV7-6	TRBD2	TRBJ2-7	CASSERLATFYEQYF	TGTGCCAGCAGCGAACGACTAGCCACCTTCTACGAGCAGTACTTC
-	TRBV5-1	TRBD2	TRBJ2-1	CASSLGTSGGEQFF	TGCGCCAGCAGCCTCGGGACTAGCGGGGGGGAGCAGTTCTTC
once	TRBV7-7	-	TRBJ2-1	CASSLGGQNNEQFF	TGTGCCAGCAGCTTAGGGGGACAAAACAATGAGCAGTTCTTC
few	TRBV7-9	-	TRBJ1-3	CASGPGNTIYF	TGTGCCAGCGGGCCTGGAAACACCATATATTTT
-	TRBV7-3	TRBD2	TRBJ2-2	CASSSPGTSDTGELFF	TGTGCCAGCAGCTCCCCCGGGACTAGCGACACCGGGGAGCTGTTTTTT
-	TRBV7-2	-	TRBJ2-2	CASSLGRYTGELFF	TGTGCCAGCAGCTTGGGGCGGTACACCGGGGAGCTGTTTTTT
-	TRBV29-1	-	TRBJ1-1	CSVMRGNTEAFF	TGCAGCGTTATGCGGGGGAACACTGAAGCTTTCTTT
once	TRBV30	-	TRBJ2-1	CAWSVGQGGTNEQFF	TGTGCCTGGAGTGTTGGGCAGGGAGGTACCAATGAGCAGTTCTTC
few	TRBV5-6	TRBD2	TRBJ2-1	CASSSGLGSGQGQFF	TGTGCCAGCAGCTCGGGACTAGGAAGTGGGCAAGGGCAGTTCTTC
-	TRBV5-4	-	TRBJ2-2	CASSPLQGHGELFF	TGTGCCAGCAGCCCTCTCCAGGGGCACGGGGAGCTGTTTTTT
once	TRBV7-7	TRBD1	TRBJ2-3	CASGSGQSSTDTQYF	TGTGCCAGCGGCTCGGGACAGTCTAGCACAGATACGCAGTATTTT
-	TRBV7-2	-	TRBJ2-1	CASSPTAGKGNEQFF	TGTGCCAGCAGCCCCACGGCGGGGAAGGGTAATGAGCAGTTCTTC
-	TRBV7-9	-	TRBJ2-6	CASVDGTRSGANVLTF	TGTGCCAGCGTGGACGGGACTCGCTCTGGGGCCAACGTCCTGACTTTC
-	TRBV5-1	TRBD1	TRBJ2-7	CASSRTGGSYEQYF	TGCGCCAGCAGCCGGACAGGGGGCTCCTACGAGCAGTACTTC
once	TRBV4-1	-	TRBJ1-2	CASSQVGPGGGYTF	TGCGCCAGCAGCCAAGTGGGCCCGGGGGGGGGCTACACCTTC
-	TRBV5-4	TRBD1	TRBJ2-7	CASSWDRRDYEQYF	TGTGCCAGCAGCTGGGACAGGAGAGACTACGAGCAGTACTTC
few	TRBV5-4	TRBD1	TRBJ1-1	CASSGQGMLTEAFF	TGTGCCAGCAGCGGACAGGGTATGTTGACTGAAGCTTTCTTT
-	TRBV9	-	TRBJ2-5	CASSSGPLLYQETQYF	TGTGCCAGCAGCTCAGGCCCCCTCTTGTACCAAGAGACCCAGTACTTC
-	TRBV28	TRBD1	TRBJ2-7	CASSPPTGPPYEQYF	TGTGCCAGCAGTCCTCCGACAGGGCCGCCCTACGAGCAGTACTTC
-	TRBV5-1	-	TRBJ1-4	CASSLAASNEKLFF	TGCGCCAGCAGCTTGGCCGCCAGTAATGAAAAACTGTTTTTT
few	TRBV18	-	TRBJ2-7	CASSPSGAHEQYF	TGTGCCAGCTCACCTTCAGGGGCCCACGAGCAGTACTTC
-	TRBV9	TRBD1	TRBJ1-6	CASSARGTGGVEPLHF	TGTGCCAGCAGCGCTAGGGGGACAGGGGGAGTTGAACCCCTCCACTTT
-	TRBV5-8	-	TRBJ1-1	CASSGGRNTEAFF	TGTGCCAGCAGCGGAGGGCGGAACACTGAAGCTTTCTTT
once	TRBV6-4	TRBD2	TRBJ2-2	CASSPRIGRDTGELFF	TGTGCCAGCAGTCCCCGGATAGGGAGGGACACCGGGGAGCTGTTTTTT
once	TRBV19	-	TRBJ1-1	CASSSQDRSGEAFF	TGTGCCAGTAGTTCCCAAGACAGGTCCGGTGAAGCTTTCTTT
once	TRBV4-1	-	TRBJ2-7	CAGSQASQGSISYEQYF	TGCGCCGGCAGCCAAGCCTCCCAGGGGTCCATCTCCTACGAGCAGTACTTC
-	TRBV2	-	TRBJ2-7	CATQRGQGPYEQYF	TGTGCCACCCAAAGGGGCCAGGGTCCCTACGAGCAGTACTTC
-	TRBV6-1	-	TRBJ1-4	CASSVVMGVVEKLFF	TGTGCCAGCAGTGTGGTAATGGGCGTGGTAGAAAAACTGTTTTTT
-	TRBV5-1	TRBD1	TRBJ1-1	CASSFTGGKAIAEAFF	TGCGCCAGCAGCTTTACAGGGGGCAAGGCGATAGCTGAAGCTTTCTTT
medium-sized	TRBV5-4	-	TRBJ2-7	CASSLVERYEQYF	TGTGCCAGCAGCTTGGTGGAGCGGTACGAGCAGTACTTC
-	TRBV27	-	TRBJ1-1	CASSLFPGALEAFF	TGTGCCAGCAGTTTATTCCCCGGTGCACTTGAAGCTTTCTTT
few	TRBV19	TRBD2	TRBJ2-7	CASKAISGGNYEQYF	TGTGCCAGCAAAGCTATTAGCGGGGGGAACTACGAGCAGTACTTC
once	TRBV30	TRBD1	TRBJ2-1	CAWSVRTGIANEQFF	TGTGCCTGGAGTGTACGGACAGGGATTGCCAATGAGCAGTTCTTC
-	TRBV14	TRBD1	TRBJ1-1	CASSRQGRTEAFF	TGTGCCAGCAGCCGACAGGGGCGGACTGAAGCTTTCTTT
-	TRBV7-2	TRBD2	TRBJ2-7	CASSSRLAGELGEQYF	TGTGCCAGCAGCTCGAGACTAGCGGGGGAATTGGGCGAGCAGTACTTC
-	TRBV27	-	TRBJ1-1	CASSALGGAEAFF	TGTGCCAGCAGTGCCCTCGGGGGGGCTGAAGCTTTCTTT
-	TRBV7-2	TRBD1	TRBJ2-7	CASSQRTGRVDEQYF	TGTGCCAGCAGCCAACGGACAGGGAGAGTAGACGAGCAGTACTTC
-	TRBV7-6	TRBD1	TRBJ1-2	CASNTITGVYGYTF	TGTGCCAGCAACACTATAACAGGGGTCTATGGCTACACCTTC
-	TRBV5-1	-	TRBJ1-2	CASSLALGAKNYGYTF	TGCGCCAGCAGCTTGGCATTGGGGGCGAAGAACTATGGCTACACCTTC
-	TRBV25-1	-	TRBJ2-3	CANNCPETPVGSADTQYF	TGTGCCAACAACTGCCCCGAGACCCCGGTCGGGTCCGCAGATACGCAGTATTTT
-	TRBV7-8	TRBD1	TRBJ2-5	CASSLDRQETQYF	TGTGCCAGCAGTCTGGACAGGCAAGAGACCCAGTACTTC
-	TRBV30	-	TRBJ2-2	CAWIRQAVAGELFF	TGTGCCTGGATCCGACAGGCAGTAGCCGGGGAGCTGTTTTTT
-	TRBV5-4	-	TRBJ2-7	CASSLAGFGDYEQYF	TGTGCCAGCAGCTTGGCGGGGTTTGGAGACTACGAGCAGTACTTC
few	TRBV27	-	TRBJ1-1	CASSLQGLNTEAFF	TGTGCCAGCAGTTTACAGGGCTTGAACACTGAAGCTTTCTTT